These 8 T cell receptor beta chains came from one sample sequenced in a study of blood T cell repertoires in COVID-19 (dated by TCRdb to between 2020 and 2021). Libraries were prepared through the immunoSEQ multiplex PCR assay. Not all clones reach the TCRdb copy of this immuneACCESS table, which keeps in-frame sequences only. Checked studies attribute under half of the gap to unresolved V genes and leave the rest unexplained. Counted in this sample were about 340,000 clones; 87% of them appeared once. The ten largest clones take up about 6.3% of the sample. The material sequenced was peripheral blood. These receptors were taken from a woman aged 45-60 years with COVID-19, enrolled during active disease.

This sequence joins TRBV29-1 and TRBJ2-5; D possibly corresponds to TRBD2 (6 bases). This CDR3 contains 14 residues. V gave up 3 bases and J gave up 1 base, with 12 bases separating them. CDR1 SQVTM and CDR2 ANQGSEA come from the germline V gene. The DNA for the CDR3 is TGCAGCGTTGATTTGGTGGGGGGCCAAGAGACCCAGTACTTC. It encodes CSVDLVGGQETQYF.

The CDR3 reads CASSLYGAEAFF. CDR3 nucleotide sequence: TGTGCCAGCAGTTTATACGGAGCTGAAGCTTTCTTT. The J gene is TRBJ1-1, the V gene TRBV12-3 or TRBV12-4; D unclear. With 2 bases removed from V and 6 bases from J, the gap between germline ends came to 7 bases. The CDR3 sequence is 12 residues long.

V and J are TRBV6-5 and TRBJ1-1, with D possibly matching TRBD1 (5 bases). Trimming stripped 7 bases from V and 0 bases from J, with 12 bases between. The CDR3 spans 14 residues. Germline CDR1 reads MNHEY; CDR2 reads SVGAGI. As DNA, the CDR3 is TGTGCCAGCAACTTGGGGCAGATGAACACTGAAGCTTTCTTT. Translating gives CASNLGQMNTEAFF.

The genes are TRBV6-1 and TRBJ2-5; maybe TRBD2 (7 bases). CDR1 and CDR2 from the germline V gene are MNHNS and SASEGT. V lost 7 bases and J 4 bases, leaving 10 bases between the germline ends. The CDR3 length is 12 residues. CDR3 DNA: TGTGCCAGCAAAGGGGGGGCAGAGACCCAGTACTTC. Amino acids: CASKGGAETQYF.

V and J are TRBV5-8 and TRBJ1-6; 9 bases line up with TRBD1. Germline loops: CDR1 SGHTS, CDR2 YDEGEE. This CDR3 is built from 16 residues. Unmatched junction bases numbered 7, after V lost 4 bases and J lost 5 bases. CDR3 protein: CASSISTGGDNSPLHF. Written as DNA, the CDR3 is TGTGCCAGCAGCATATCGACAGGGGGTGATAATTCACCCCTCCACTTT.

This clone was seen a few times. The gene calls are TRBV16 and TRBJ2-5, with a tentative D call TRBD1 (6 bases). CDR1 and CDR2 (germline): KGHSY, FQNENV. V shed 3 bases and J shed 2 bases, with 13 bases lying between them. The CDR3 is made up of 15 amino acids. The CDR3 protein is CASSHIDRLQETQYF. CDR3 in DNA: TGTGCCAGCAGCCACATAGACAGGTTACAAGAGACCCAGTACTTC. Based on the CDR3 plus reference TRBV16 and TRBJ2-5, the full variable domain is GEEVAQTPKHLVRGEGQKAKLYCAPIKGHSYVFWYQQVLKNEFKFLISFQNENVFDETGMPKERFSAKCLPNSPCSLEIQATKLEDSAVYFCASSHIDRLQETQYFGPGTRLLVL.

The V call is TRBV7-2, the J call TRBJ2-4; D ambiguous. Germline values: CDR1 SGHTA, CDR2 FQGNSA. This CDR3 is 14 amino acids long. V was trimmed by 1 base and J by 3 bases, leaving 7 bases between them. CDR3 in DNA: TGTGCCAGCAGCTTAGACAAGATCAAAAACATTCAGTACTTC. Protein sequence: CASSLDKIKNIQYF.

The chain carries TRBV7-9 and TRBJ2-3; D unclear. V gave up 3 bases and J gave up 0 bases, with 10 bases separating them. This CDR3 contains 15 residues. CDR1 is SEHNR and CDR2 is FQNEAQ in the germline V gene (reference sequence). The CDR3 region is CASSFSSPSTDTQYF. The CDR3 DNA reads TGTGCCAGCAGCTTTAGTAGTCCTAGCACAGATACGCAGTATTTT.